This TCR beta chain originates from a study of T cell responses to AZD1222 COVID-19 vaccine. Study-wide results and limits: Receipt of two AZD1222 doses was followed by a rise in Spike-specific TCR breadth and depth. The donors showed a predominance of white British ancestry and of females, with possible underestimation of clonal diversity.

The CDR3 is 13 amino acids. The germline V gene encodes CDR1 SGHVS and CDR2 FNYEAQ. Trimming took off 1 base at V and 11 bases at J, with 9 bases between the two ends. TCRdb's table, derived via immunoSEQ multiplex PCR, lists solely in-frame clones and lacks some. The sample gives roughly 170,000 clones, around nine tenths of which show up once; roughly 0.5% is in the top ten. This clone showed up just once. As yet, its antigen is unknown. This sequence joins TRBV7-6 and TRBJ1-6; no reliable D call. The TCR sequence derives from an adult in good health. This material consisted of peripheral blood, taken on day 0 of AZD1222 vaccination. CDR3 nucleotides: TGTGCCAGCAGCTTAGGGCTTGGACCACCCCTCCACTTT. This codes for CASSLGLGPPLHF.